Below are 28 T cell receptor beta chains sequenced from a single sample in a study of T cells and copy number aberrations in small-cell lung cancer. The data were produced by immunoSEQ multiplex PCR, yet TCRdb's version contains in-frame clones alone and is incomplete. This table has 9,500 to 10,000 clones, about 80% appearing once. The sequenced sample consisted of normal tissue next to the tumor. These receptor sequences come from a man aged 55 to 70 with small cell lung cancer.

V and J are TRBV5-1 and TRBJ1-1; TRBD1 is a possible D gene (5 bases). V lost 0 bases, J lost 5 bases, and 8 bases lay in between. Germline V gene sequence: CDR1 SGHRS, CDR2 YFSETQ. The CDR3 contains 13 residues. CDR3 residues: CASSLDRRTEAFF. The CDR3 DNA reads TGCGCCAGCAGCTTGGACAGGAGGACTGAAGCTTTCTTT.

The chain recombines TRBV14 with TRBJ2-7, with a weak D call TRBD2 (6 bases). CDR3 length: 16 residues. V lost 0 bases to trimming and J lost 3 bases, with 15 bases between them. Germline CDR1 SGHDN, CDR2 FVKESK. CDR3 sequence reads: CASSQDRLGEGYEQYF. The CDR3 coding sequence is TGTGCCAGCAGCCAAGACCGACTAGGAGAGGGCTACGAGCAGTACTTC.

The sample holds a few counts of this clone. The chain links TRBV5-1 to TRBJ2-3; D not resolved. The germline V and J ends were trimmed by 2 bases and 1 base, with 5 bases remaining between them. The CDR3 runs to 13 residues. CDR1 is SGHRS, CDR2 YFSETQ, per germline. The CDR3 region is CASSFERTDTQYF. The CDR3 region has the DNA TGCGCCAGCAGCTTCGAACGCACAGATACGCAGTATTTT.

This clone appeared a single time. The chain employs TRBV5-1 and TRBJ2-3, with TRBD2 matching 10 bases. Germline loops: CDR1 SGHRS, CDR2 YFSETQ. The length of the CDR3 is 14 residues. The V segment lost 5 bases and the J segment 2 bases; nucleotides outside the gene matches: 2. CDR3 bases: TGCGCCAGCAGGCTAGCGGGAGACACAGATACGCAGTATTTT. This encodes CASRLAGDTDTQYF.

The J gene is TRBJ1-4, the V gene TRBV30; no clear D. V was shortened by 2 bases and J by 7 bases, with 11 bases between the two germline ends. From germline, CDR1 is GTSNPN and CDR2 SVGIG (reference sequence). The CDR3 contains 13 residues. Here the CDR3 reads CAWSPAPGEKLFF. DNA of the CDR3: TGTGCCTGGAGTCCAGCTCCGGGTGAAAAACTGTTTTTT.

The chain is built from TRBV2 and TRBJ2-3; 8 bases line up with TRBD2. Trimming took 1 base from V and 2 from J; bases not matched to a gene: 2. The V gene's germline CDR1 is SNHLY and CDR2 FYNNEI. The CDR3 runs to 15 residues. CDR3 in DNA: TGTGCCAGCAGTGAAGTAGCGGGAACCACAGATACGCAGTATTTT. This sequence encodes CASSEVAGTTDTQYF.

This clone was seen once. The gene calls are TRBV19 and TRBJ2-2, with 8 bases that match TRBD1. In germline, CDR1 is LNHDA, CDR2 SQIVND (reference sequence). This CDR3 is 14 amino acids long. V shed 10 bases, J shed 6 bases, and the junction held 10 bases outside the gene matches. In DNA form, the CDR3 reads TGTGCCACCCCCACCAGGGGGCTCGCCGGGGAGCTGTTTTTT. This translates into CATPTRGLAGELFF.

This chain connects TRBV7-9 to TRBJ2-6, with TRBD1 matching 7 bases. V lost 1 base and J lost 12; bases outside the gene matches: 15. CDR1 SEHNR and CDR2 FQNEAQ come from the germline V gene (reference sequence). CDR3 length: 17 residues. The CDR3 sequence is CASSLVLGTESPCVLTF. The CDR3 nucleotides are TGTGCCAGCAGCTTAGTTTTAGGGACAGAAAGCCCATGCGTCCTGACTTTC.

This clone has only one observation. The gene calls are TRBV6-6 and TRBJ1-1, with D possibly being TRBD1 (6 bases). The CDR3 sequence is 12 residues long. The germline CDR1 and CDR2 sequences are MNHNY and SVGAGI (reference sequence). V was shortened by 2 bases and J by 11 bases, with 12 bases between the two germline ends. The CDR3 loop reads CASSYAGDSAFF. The CDR3, as DNA: TGTGCCAGCAGTTACGCAGGGGATTCTGCTTTCTTT.

V usage is TRBV19 and J usage is TRBJ1-1; tentative D call: TRBD1 (6 bases). CDR1 LNHDA and CDR2 SQIVND come from the germline V gene (reference sequence). This CDR3 region has 15 residues. The V end was cut by 1 base, the J end by 2 bases, with 11 bases between. The CDR3: CASSIGAGANTEAFF. The CDR3 DNA reads as TGTGCCAGTAGTATAGGAGCAGGGGCTAACACTGAAGCTTTCTTT.

The V and J genes are TRBV1 and TRBJ1-4; whether TRBD1, the table's D call, matches the DNA was not checked. TRBV1 represents a pseudogene. This CDR3 spans 15 amino acids. The CDR3 here is CTSSPIGQVCEKLFF. The CDR3, as DNA: TGCACCAGCAGCCCCATTGGACAGGTGTGTGAAAAACTGTTTTTT.

The chain is built from TRBV4-2 and TRBJ1-1; 7 bases are shared with TRBD1. Germline V gene data show CDR1 as LGHNA and CDR2 as YNFKEQ. The CDR3 contains 16 residues. Trimming cost V 1 base and J 5 bases; bases outside gene matches: 10. CDR3 in DNA: TGTGCCAGCAGCCAAGGGAGGGGGCAGGGGGTTACTGAAGCTTTCTTT. This codes for CASSQGRGQGVTEAFF.

This clone showed up just once. CDR3 sequence reads: CASSQGATGGTDTQYF. The CDR3 nucleotides read TGCGCCAGCAGCCAGGGCGCGACAGGGGGCACAGATACGCAGTATTTT. The gene calls are TRBV5-1 and TRBJ2-3; 8 nucleotides line up with TRBD1. CDR3 size: 16 residues. J lost 1 base, V lost 4 bases, and 8 bases had no gene match. The germline V gene encodes CDR1 SGHRS and CDR2 YFSETQ.

This clone was seen a few times. The CDR3 here is CASSLEGLAGRGQFF. CDR3 in DNA: TGTGCCAGCAGCTTAGAAGGACTAGCGGGCCGGGGGCAGTTCTTC. V gene TRBV11-3 combines with J gene TRBJ2-1; 11 bases line up with TRBD2. In germline, CDR1 is SGHNT, CDR2 YENEEA. Unmatched junction bases numbered 7, after V lost 0 bases and J lost 12 bases. This CDR3 is built from 15 residues.

The chain recombines TRBV6-6 with TRBJ1-5; D uncertain. There are 15 residues in the CDR3. Per the germline V gene, CDR1 is MNHNY and CDR2 is SVGAGI (reference sequence). Trimming shortened V by 7 bases and J by 0 bases, and 13 bases separated the two germline ends. In nucleotides, the CDR3 is TGTGCCAGCACCAGGCGGGCAAATAGCAATCAGCCCCAGCATTTT. Translated, it gives CASTRRANSNQPQHF.

The chain combines TRBV18 with TRBJ2-2; TRBD1 aligns across 8 bases. Germline values: CDR1 KGHSH, CDR2 LQKENI. V lost 3 bases and J lost 7; bases outside the gene matches: 7. The CDR3 runs 15 residues. The CDR3 sequence: CASSPAGQVVGELFF. The CDR3 DNA follows: TGTGCCAGCTCACCGGCGGGACAGGTGGTCGGGGAGCTGTTTTTT.

The rearrangement uses TRBV28 and TRBJ1-1; D unresolved. Germline V gene data show CDR1 as MDHEN and CDR2 as SYDVKM. The CDR3 extends over 13 amino acids. The V gene lost 1 base and the J gene lost 3 bases, with 6 bases spanning the gap. Here the CDR3 reads CASSLSPYTEAFF. DNA for the CDR3: TGTGCCAGCAGTTTATCCCCATACACTGAAGCTTTCTTT.

The rearrangement joins TRBV7-9 to TRBJ2-3; D not resolved. V was pared by 6 bases and J by 1 base, with 8 bases between. This CDR3 spans 13 amino acids. Germline assignment: CDR1 SEHNR and CDR2 FQNEAQ (reference sequence). CDR3 sequence reads: CASRTAGTDTQYF. CDR3 in DNA: TGTGCCAGCAGGACTGCGGGCACAGATACGCAGTATTTT.

The chain links TRBV28 to TRBJ2-7; 9 bases are a match to TRBD2. Per the germline V gene, CDR1 is MDHEN and CDR2 is SYDVKM. The CDR3 covers 15 residues. The junction had 11 bases not matched to a gene; V was cut back by 5 bases and J by 6 bases. CDR3 loop: CASSPPPSGIGEQYF. CDR3 in DNA: TGTGCCAGCAGTCCTCCACCTAGCGGGATCGGCGAGCAGTACTTC.

The rearrangement joins TRBV6-5 to TRBJ2-7; D gene uncertain. Looked up from germline, CDR1 is MNHEY and CDR2 is SVGAGI. This CDR3 has 13 amino acids. Between the trimmed V and J ends, which lost 0 bases and 6 bases, there was a span of 9 bases. CDR3 protein: CASSYSTGREQYF. The CDR3 nucleotides read TGTGCCAGCAGTTACTCCACCGGCCGCGAGCAGTACTTC.

The CDR3 here is CASRGGLSYEQYF. The CDR3 nucleotides are TGCGCCAGCAGAGGAGGGTTGTCCTACGAGCAGTACTTC. This rearrangement joins TRBV5-1 to TRBJ2-7; TRBD2 might be the D (6 bases). With 5 bases removed from V and 1 base from J, the gap between germline ends came to 10 bases. The germline V gene has CDR1 SGHRS and CDR2 YFSETQ. The CDR3 is 13 residues long.

The V gene is TRBV6-5, the J gene TRBJ2-7; TRBD2 matches 8 bases. The CDR3 consists of 13 residues. CDR1 and CDR2 from the germline V gene are MNHEY and SVGAGI. After removal of 7 bases from V and 3 bases from J, the junction contained 5 bases not matched to a gene. DNA for the CDR3: TGTGCCAGCACCTACGGGAGGGACTACGAGCAGTACTTC. It is translated as CASTYGRDYEQYF.

This chain links TRBV5-6 with TRBJ2-1, with unresolved D. The CDR3 extends over 11 amino acids. Germline V CDR1 and CDR2: SGHDT, YYEEEE. V was shortened by 1 base and J by 7 bases, with 3 bases between the two germline ends. CDR3 sequence (DNA): TGTGCCAGCAGCTTGCTTAATGAGCAGTTCTTC. This codes for CASSLLNEQFF.

The rearrangement joins TRBV11-2 to TRBJ2-7, with unresolved D. Trimming cost V 0 bases and J 2 bases, with 11 bases left between them. The CDR3 contains 15 residues. Germline V gene sequence: CDR1 SGHAT, CDR2 FQNNGV. The CDR3 DNA reads as TGTGCCAGCAGCTTAGAACGTGGTGAGACCTACGAGCAGTACTTC. It codes for CASSLERGETYEQYF.

The chain recombines TRBV13 with TRBJ2-3, with 9 nucleotides matching TRBD1. The CDR3 consists of 14 residues. Germline V gene data show CDR1 as PRHDT and CDR2 as FYEKMQ (reference sequence). J was trimmed by 4 bases and V by 5 bases; bases with no gene match: 4. The CDR3 region has the DNA TGTGCCAGCAGCCGCGGGACAGGGTCAGATACGCAGTATTTT. Its protein is CASSRGTGSDTQYF.

The chain combines TRBV11-3 with TRBJ2-7; 9 nucleotides align to TRBD2. V gave up 4 bases and J gave up 3 bases; unmatched junction bases: 10. Germline loops: CDR1 SGHNT, CDR2 YENEEA. This CDR3 contains 16 residues. For the CDR3, the DNA is TGTGCCAGCAGCTCCCATCGGACTAGCGCTGTCTACGAGCAGTACTTC. Its protein is CASSSHRTSAVYEQYF.

The V gene is TRBV5-1, the J gene TRBJ2-7; 11 bases align to TRBD2. The germline V gene encodes CDR1 SGHRS and CDR2 YFSETQ. V lost 1 base and J lost 7; bases outside the gene matches: 4. The CDR3 has 14 amino acids. The CDR3 is CASSLLAGGGEQYF. The CDR3 DNA reads TGCGCCAGCAGCTTGCTAGCGGGAGGAGGAGAGCAGTACTTC.

The chain joins TRBV7-3 to TRBJ2-3, with TRBD2 matching 8 bases. The germline gives CDR1 SGHTA, CDR2 FQGTGA. CDR3 length: 14 amino acids. Trimming removed 10 bases from V and 0 bases from J; junction bases left unmatched: 6. The CDR3 DNA is TGTGCCAACACAAAGCGGGAGAGCACAGATACGCAGTATTTT. It codes for CANTKRESTDTQYF. The whole variable domain, remainder taken from reference TRBV7-3 and TRBJ2-3, is GAGVSQTPSNKVTEKGKYVELRCDPISGHTALYWYRQSLGQGPEFLIYFQGTGAADDSGLPNDRFFAVRPEGSVSTLKIQRTERGDSAVYLCANTKRESTDTQYFGPGTRLTVL.